The 11 T cell receptor beta chains below were found in one sample sequenced in a study of T-cell memory formation after mild COVID-19. TCRdb re-called the 5' RACE reads through MiXCR, storing one row per CDR3 protein. The sample contains about 560,000 distinct CDR3 sequences, about 20% of which appear only once. Sequencing input: PBMCs or a T cell subset sorted from them (not recorded which). The origin of the receptors is an adult woman who had mild COVID-19 (a few samples of this study predate the infection). Cell type and time point are not known.

The chain links TRBV15 to TRBJ2-7; 10 nucleotides match TRBD1. CDR3 length: 14 amino acids. The germline V gene has CDR1 LNHNV and CDR2 YYDKDF (reference sequence). V was clipped by 6 bases and J by 4 bases; unmatched bases: 6. CDR3 region: CATSPSDRGYEQYF. CDR3 in DNA: TGTGCCACCAGTCCCTCGGACAGGGGGTACGAGCAGTACTTC.

This clonotype was counted ten times or more. The chain couples TRBV27 to TRBJ1-6; tentatively, D is TRBD1 (5 bases). V was cut by 4 bases and J by 8 bases, with 18 bases left in between. The CDR3 consists of 16 residues. Germline V lookup: CDR1 MNHEY, CDR2 SMNVEV (reference sequence). CDR3: CASSWRGRWGDSPLHF. CDR3 bases: TGTGCCAGCAGTTGGCGGGGACGGTGGGGGGATTCACCCCTCCACTTT.

This clonotype has more than one count but fewer than ten. This chain joins TRBV3-1 and TRBJ2-7; unclear D gene. V gave up 1 base and J gave up 5 bases, with 9 bases separating them. The CDR3 consists of 13 residues. In germline, CDR1 is LGHDT, CDR2 YNNKEL (reference sequence). In DNA, the CDR3 is TGTGCCAGCAGCCAAGCCTACAGTGACGAGCAGTACTTC. As protein: CASSQAYSDEQYF.

The CDR3 nucleotides read TGTGCCAGCAGCTTAACTGGGGGGCCCCGTGATCAAGCTTTCTTT. Translating gives CASSLTGGPRDQAFF. The genes are TRBV7-3 and TRBJ1-1, with D possibly TRBD1 on 6 matching bases. V gave up 0 bases and J gave up 9 bases, with 17 bases separating them. The CDR3 has 15 amino acids. Germline V gene lookup returns CDR1 SGHTA and CDR2 FQGTGA.

The chain recombines TRBV6-5 with TRBJ2-7; 14 nucleotides agree with TRBD2. The germline V gene has CDR1 MNHEY and CDR2 SVGAGI. The CDR3 spans 15 residues. Losses at the gene ends were 6 bases for V and 1 base for J; bases not matched to a gene: 2. The CDR3 DNA reads TGTGCCAGCAGGGGGACTAGCGGGGGTTCCTACGAGCAGTACTTC. Its translation is CASRGTSGGSYEQYF.

This clonotype has ten or more counts. The V call is TRBV6-2 or TRBV6-3, the J call TRBJ1-6, with D perhaps TRBD1 (5 bases). Germline assignment: CDR1 MNHEY and CDR2 SVGEGT. V was clipped by 11 bases and J by 6 bases, with 17 bases between them. This CDR3 comprises 14 residues. The CDR3 loop is CAGHLGRGNSPLHF. Here the CDR3 DNA reads TGTGCCGGACATTTAGGACGGGGTAATTCACCCCTCCACTTT.

The chain has TRBV24-1 and TRBJ2-2; D is uncertain. The CDR3 is 16 residues long. The V end lost 5 bases, the J end lost 3 bases, and 15 bases lay between the germline ends. Germline CDR1 KGHDR, CDR2 SFDVKD. Here the CDR3 DNA reads TGTGCCACCAGTGGAGTGCGTCCCTTGGACACCGGGGAGCTGTTTTTT. This translates into CATSGVRPLDTGELFF.

This clonotype was detected only a few times. The genes are TRBV14 and TRBJ2-7; D perhaps matches TRBD1 (6 bases). CDR3 size: 15 residues. V was cut by 1 base and J by 4 bases, with 14 bases left in between. Germline V gene data show CDR1 as SGHDN and CDR2 as FVKESK. This CDR3 reads CASSQATGTHYEQYF. Here the CDR3 DNA reads TGTGCCAGCAGCCAAGCGACTGGGACACATTACGAGCAGTACTTC.

This clonotype showed up just a few times. V is TRBV20-1 and J is TRBJ1-2, with TRBD1 as a possible D gene (5 bases). V lost 2 bases to trimming and J lost 4 bases, with 14 bases between them. CDR1 and CDR2 from the germline V gene are DFQATT and SNEGSKA (reference sequence). This CDR3 has 14 amino acids. The DNA of the CDR3 is TGCAGTGCTAGATCCACCATTCAGGGCTATGGCTACACCTTC. Its translation: CSARSTIQGYGYTF.

This chain connects TRBV3-1 to TRBJ2-3; D is ambiguous. This CDR3 region has 12 residues. V dropped 5 bases and J dropped 6 bases, with 9 bases sitting between them. Per germline, CDR1 LGHDT and CDR2 YNNKEL (reference sequence). CDR3 nucleotides: TGTGCCAGCAGCTATCCTCGGGATACGCAGTATTTT. Amino acids: CASSYPRDTQYF.

This clonotype was seen only a few times. This chain links TRBV21-1 with TRBJ2-1; TRBD2 is taken as the D call from the table, unchecked against the DNA. TRBV21-1 has pseudogene status. This CDR3 contains 18 residues. This CDR3 is CASSKELWEDICHNEQFF. DNA of the CDR3: TGTGCCAGCAGCAAAGAGTTGTGGGAGGATATATGCCACAATGAGCAGTTCTTC.